This T cell receptor beta chain emerged from a study of T cell responses to AZD1222 COVID-19 vaccine (dated by TCRdb to about 2021). Regarding the study in general: Because spike-specific TCR depth and breadth did not differ between the two schedules, AZD1222 recipients who got a second dose at roughly 4 weeks were pooled with those who got a second dose at roughly 12 weeks. A total of 230 to 250 trial participants underwent TCR sequencing, of whom about 210 received two doses of AZD1222 and about 25 received two doses of the MenACWY control vaccine. Trial participants were enrolled by age into 18-55, 56-69 and 70-plus year subgroups, with about 150, 27 and 61 TCR-sequenced participants respectively. General findings and caveats noted by the study authors: Nearly half of unique spike-specific TCRs reportedly recognized epitopes outside regions mutated in the B.1.351 and B.1.1.7 variants. CD4 TCRs associated with the vaccine covered the entire spike protein, and the dominant responses were in regions 160-218 and 743-854. Participants were mostly white British, with more females than males. The authors suggested clonal diversity may have been underestimated. The 56-69-year group was small, and its depth increase did not reach significance, likely because of low power. No day 14 peak-response samples were available, so repertoires were characterized only after the peak T cell response. A significant rise in spike-specific TCR breadth and depth was observed after two AZD1222 doses relative to day 0 and relative to MenACWY recipients. Only six or seven AZD1222 recipients were SARS-CoV-2 seropositive at baseline, limiting conclusions about previously exposed vaccinees.

What this sample's time point label stands for: baseline before first vaccination. Vaccinee samples were obtained from the UK trials COV001 and COV002, which included a single-blind randomized controlled phase 2/3 trial of AZD1222 (ChAdOx1 nCoV-19) in healthy adults. For TCRbeta chain sequencing, PBMC samples were collected from trial participants at day 0 and at day 28 after the second dose. The CDR3 regions of human TCRbeta chains were analyzed by immunosequencing. Per the original workflow: Repertoire TCRs were matched against a reference library of SARS-CoV-2-specific TCRs generated with the MIRA antigen-specificity platform. Breadth meant the fraction of unique TCRs that were SARS-CoV-2-associated, whereas depth meant the fraction of total T cells that were SARS-CoV-2-associated. Each spike-specific TCR was assigned to its reactive spike region and to a CD4 or CD8 class using the MIRA data. Log10-transformed breadth and depth values were compared by one-way ANOVA with Sidak's multiple comparisons tests. As stored in TCRdb, this immuneACCESS dataset retains in-frame rearrangements with V and J assigned. A fraction of the clones does not appear; measured against another copy, unresolved V genes explain less than half of the discrepancy, and the remainder lacks a known reason. The V and J calls and clone size come from that table; D and trimming were worked out from the DNA. The sample table contains roughly 120,000 clones; only one count was recorded for around 92% of them. The top ten clonotypes cover less than 4.5% of the sample.

Measured from the cysteine to the phenylalanine, the CDR3 is 14 residues long. The sequence is cut down to CDR3 DNA, 42 bases in frame from base 1. The trim is 2 bases for V and 4 bases for J, with a gap of 11 bases between the germline ends. CDR1 and CDR2 are read off the germline V gene as MNHEY and SVGAGI. On this clone itself: There is no known antigen for this receptor. No quality values exist for individual bases; no much larger clone is one base distant.

The rearranged segments are TRBV6-5 and TRBJ1-1; TRBD1 is a possible D gene, resting on 6 matching bases. The source of this sequence is an adult in good health. The source was peripheral blood, collected on day 0 of AZD1222 vaccination. The CDR3 sequence is CASSYHRGTTEAFF. The nucleotide sequence is TGTGCCAGCAGTTACCATAGGGGGACCACTGAAGCTTTCTTT.